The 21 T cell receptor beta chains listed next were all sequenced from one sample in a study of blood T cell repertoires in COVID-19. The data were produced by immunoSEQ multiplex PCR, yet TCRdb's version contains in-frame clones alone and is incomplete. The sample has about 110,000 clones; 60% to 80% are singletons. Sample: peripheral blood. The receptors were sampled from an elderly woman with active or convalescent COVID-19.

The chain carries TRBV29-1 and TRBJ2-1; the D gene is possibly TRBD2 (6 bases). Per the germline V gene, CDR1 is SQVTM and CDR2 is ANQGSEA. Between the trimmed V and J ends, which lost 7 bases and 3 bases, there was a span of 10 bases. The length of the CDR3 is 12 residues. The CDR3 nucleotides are TGCAGCGGGGGGGAGTTCTACAATGAGCAGTTCTTC. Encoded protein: CSGGEFYNEQFF.

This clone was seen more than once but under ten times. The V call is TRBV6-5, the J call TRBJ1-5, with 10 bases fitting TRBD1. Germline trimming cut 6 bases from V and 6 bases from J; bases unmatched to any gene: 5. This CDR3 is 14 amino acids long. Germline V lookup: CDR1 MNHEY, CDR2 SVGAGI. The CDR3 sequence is CASSPGTGVQPQHF. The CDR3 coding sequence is TGTGCCAGCAGCCCCGGGACAGGGGTTCAGCCCCAGCATTTT.

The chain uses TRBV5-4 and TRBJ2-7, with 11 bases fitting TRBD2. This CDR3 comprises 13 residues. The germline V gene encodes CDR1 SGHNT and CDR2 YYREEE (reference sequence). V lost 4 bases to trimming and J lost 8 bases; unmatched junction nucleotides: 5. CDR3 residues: CASSRETSGKQYF. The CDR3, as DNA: TGTGCCAGCAGCCGAGAGACTAGCGGGAAGCAGTACTTC.

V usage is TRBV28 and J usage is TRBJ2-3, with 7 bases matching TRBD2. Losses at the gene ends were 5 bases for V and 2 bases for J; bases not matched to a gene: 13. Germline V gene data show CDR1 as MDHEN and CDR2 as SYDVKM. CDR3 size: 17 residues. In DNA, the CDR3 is TGTGCCAGCAGTCCAGCGGGACTACAATCCGACACAGATACGCAGTATTTT. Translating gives CASSPAGLQSDTDTQYF. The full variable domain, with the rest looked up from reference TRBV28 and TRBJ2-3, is DVKVTQSSRYLVKRTGEKVFLECVQDMDHENMFWYRQDPGLGLRLIYFSYDVKMKEKGDIPEGYSVSREKKERFSLILESASTNQTSMYLCASSPAGLQSDTDTQYFGPGTRLTVL.

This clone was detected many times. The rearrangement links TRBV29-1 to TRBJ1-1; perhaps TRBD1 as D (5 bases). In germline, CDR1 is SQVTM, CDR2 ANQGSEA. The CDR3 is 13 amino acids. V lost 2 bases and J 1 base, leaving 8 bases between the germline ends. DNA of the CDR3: TGCAGCGTTGAACAGGGTACGAACACTGAAGCTTTCTTT. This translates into CSVEQGTNTEAFF.

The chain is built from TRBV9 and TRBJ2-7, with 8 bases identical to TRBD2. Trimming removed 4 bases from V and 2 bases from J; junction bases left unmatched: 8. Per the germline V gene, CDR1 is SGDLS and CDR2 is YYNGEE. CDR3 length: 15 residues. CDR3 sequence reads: CASSPRTSPTYEQYF. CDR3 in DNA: TGTGCCAGCAGCCCCCGGACTAGCCCCACCTACGAGCAGTACTTC.

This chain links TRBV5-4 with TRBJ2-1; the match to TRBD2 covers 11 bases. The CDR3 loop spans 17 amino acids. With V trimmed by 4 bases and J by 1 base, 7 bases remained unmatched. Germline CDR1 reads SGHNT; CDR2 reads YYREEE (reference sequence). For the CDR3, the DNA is TGTGCCAGCAGCCTAACCGGGACTAGCGGTTCCTACAATGAGCAGTTCTTC. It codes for CASSLTGTSGSYNEQFF. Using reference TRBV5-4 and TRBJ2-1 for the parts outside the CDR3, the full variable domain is ETGVTQSPTHLIKTRGQQVTLRCSSQSGHNTVSWYQQALGQGPQFIFQYYREEENGRGNFPPRFSGLQFPNYSSELNVNALELDDSALYLCASSLTGTSGSYNEQFFGPGTRLTVL.

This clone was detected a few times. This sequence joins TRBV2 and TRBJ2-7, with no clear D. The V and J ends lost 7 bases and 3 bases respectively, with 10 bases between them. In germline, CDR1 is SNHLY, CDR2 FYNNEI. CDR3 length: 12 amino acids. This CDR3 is CASTQVGYEQYF. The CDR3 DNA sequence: TGTGCCAGCACCCAGGTGGGCTACGAGCAGTACTTC.

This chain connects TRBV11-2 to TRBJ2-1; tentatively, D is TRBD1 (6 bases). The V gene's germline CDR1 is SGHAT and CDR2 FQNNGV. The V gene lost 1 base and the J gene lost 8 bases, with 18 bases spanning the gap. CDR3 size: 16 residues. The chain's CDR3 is CASSLVGGSGTHEQFF. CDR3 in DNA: TGTGCCAGCAGCTTAGTAGGGGGAAGCGGAACGCATGAGCAGTTCTTC.

CDR3 coding DNA: TGTGCCAGCAGTGAATTGGGGGGGGAGACCCAGTACTTC. Translating it yields CASSELGGETQYF. V usage is TRBV25-1 and J usage is TRBJ2-5; 7 bases fit TRBD2. The CDR3 extends over 13 amino acids. Trimming took 1 base from V and 5 from J; bases not matched to a gene: 1. CDR1 is MGHDK, CDR2 SYGVNS, per germline.

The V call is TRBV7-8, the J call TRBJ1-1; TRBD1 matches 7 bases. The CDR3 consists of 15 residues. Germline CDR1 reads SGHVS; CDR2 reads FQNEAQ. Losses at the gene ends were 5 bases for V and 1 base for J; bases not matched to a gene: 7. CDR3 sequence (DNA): TGTGCCAGCAGCCGAGACAGGGTAGGGAACACTGAAGCTTTCTTT. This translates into CASSRDRVGNTEAFF.

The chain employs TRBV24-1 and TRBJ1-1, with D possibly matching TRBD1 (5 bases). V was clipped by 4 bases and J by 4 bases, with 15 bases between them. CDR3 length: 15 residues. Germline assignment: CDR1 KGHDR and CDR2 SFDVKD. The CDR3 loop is CATSDSRQGGTEAFF. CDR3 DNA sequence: TGTGCCACCAGTGACTCACGGCAGGGTGGCACTGAAGCTTTCTTT.

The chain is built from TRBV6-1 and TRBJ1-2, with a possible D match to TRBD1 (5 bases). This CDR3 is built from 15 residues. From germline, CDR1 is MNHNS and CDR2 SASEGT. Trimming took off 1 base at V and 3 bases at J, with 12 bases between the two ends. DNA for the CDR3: TGTGCCAGCAGTGAAGTGCAGGGCTCCTACTATGGCTACACCTTC. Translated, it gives CASSEVQGSYYGYTF.

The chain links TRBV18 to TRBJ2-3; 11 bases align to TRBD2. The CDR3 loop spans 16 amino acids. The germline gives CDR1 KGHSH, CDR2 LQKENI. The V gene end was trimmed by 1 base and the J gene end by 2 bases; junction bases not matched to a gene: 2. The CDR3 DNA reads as TGTGCCAGCTCACCACTAGCGGGAGGGAACACAGATACGCAGTATTTT. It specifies CASSPLAGGNTDTQYF.

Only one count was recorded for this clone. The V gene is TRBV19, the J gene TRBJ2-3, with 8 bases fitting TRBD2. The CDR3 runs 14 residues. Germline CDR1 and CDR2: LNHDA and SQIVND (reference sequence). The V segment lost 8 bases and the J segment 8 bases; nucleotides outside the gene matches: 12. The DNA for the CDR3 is TGTGCCAGTCGATCGACTAGCGACCGGGGTACGCAGTATTTT. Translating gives CASRSTSDRGTQYF. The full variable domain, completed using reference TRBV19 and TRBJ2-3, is DGGITQSPKYLFRKEGQNVTLSCEQNLNHDAMYWYRQDPGQGLRLIYYSQIVNDFQKGDIAEGYSVSREKKESFPLTVTSAQKNPTAFYLCASRSTSDRGTQYFGPGTRLTVL.

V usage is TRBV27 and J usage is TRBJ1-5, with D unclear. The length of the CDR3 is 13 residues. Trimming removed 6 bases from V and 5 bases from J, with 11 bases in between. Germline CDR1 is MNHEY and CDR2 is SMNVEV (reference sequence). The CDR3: CASSRQAYQPQHF. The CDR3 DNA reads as TGTGCCAGCAGCCGACAAGCTTATCAGCCCCAGCATTTT.

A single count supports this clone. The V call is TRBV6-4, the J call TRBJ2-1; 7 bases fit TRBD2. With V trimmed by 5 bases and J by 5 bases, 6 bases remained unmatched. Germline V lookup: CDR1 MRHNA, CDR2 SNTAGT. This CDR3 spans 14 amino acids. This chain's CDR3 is CASSIEGGNNEQFF. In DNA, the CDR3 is TGTGCCAGCAGTATTGAGGGAGGGAACAATGAGCAGTTCTTC.

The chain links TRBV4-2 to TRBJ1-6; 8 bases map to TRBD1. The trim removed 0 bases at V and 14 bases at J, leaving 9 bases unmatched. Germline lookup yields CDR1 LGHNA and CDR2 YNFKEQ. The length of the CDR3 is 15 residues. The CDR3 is CASSQETGAPSALHF. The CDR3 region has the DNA TGTGCCAGCAGCCAAGAGACAGGGGCCCCCTCGGCCCTCCACTTT.

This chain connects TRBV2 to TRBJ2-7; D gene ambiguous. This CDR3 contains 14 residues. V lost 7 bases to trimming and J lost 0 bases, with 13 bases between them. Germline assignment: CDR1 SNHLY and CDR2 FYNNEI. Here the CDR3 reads CASIQIASSYEQYF. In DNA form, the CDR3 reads TGTGCCAGCATCCAGATTGCTAGCTCCTACGAGCAGTACTTC. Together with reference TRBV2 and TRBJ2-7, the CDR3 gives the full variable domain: EPEVTQTPSHQVTQMGQEVILRCVPISNHLYFYWYRQILGQKVEFLVSFYNNEISEKSEIFDDQFSVERPDGSNFTLKIRSTKLEDSAMYFCASIQIASSYEQYFGPGTRLTVT.

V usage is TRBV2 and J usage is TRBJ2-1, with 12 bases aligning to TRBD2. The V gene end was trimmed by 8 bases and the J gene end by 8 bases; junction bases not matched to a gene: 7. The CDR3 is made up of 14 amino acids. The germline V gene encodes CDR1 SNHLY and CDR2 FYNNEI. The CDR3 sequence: CASHGTSGYDEQFF. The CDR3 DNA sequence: TGTGCCAGCCATGGGACTAGCGGGTATGATGAGCAGTTCTTC.

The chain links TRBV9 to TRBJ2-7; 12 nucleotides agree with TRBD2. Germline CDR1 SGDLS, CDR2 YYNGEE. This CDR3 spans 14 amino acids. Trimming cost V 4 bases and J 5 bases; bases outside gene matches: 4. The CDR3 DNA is TGTGCCAGCAGCCCCCGACTAGCGGGAGACGAGCAGTACTTC. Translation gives CASSPRLAGDEQYF.